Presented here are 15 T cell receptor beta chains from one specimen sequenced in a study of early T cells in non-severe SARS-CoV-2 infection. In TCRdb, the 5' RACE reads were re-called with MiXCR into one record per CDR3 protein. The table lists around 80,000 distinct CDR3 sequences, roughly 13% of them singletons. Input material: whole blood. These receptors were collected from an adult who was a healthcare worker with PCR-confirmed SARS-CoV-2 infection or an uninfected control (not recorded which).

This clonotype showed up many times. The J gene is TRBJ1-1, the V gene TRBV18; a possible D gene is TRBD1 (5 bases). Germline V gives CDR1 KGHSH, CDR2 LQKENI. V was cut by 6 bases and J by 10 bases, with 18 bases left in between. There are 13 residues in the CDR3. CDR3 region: CASSPDSSFGAFF. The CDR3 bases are TGTGCCAGCTCCCCAGACAGTTCCTTTGGAGCTTTCTTT. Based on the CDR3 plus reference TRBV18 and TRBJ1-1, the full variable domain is NAGVMQNPRHLVRRRGQEARLRCSPMKGHSHVYWYRQLPEEGLKFMVYLQKENIIDESGMPKERFSAEFPKEGPSILRIQQVVRGDSAAYFCASSPDSSFGAFFGQGTRLTVV.

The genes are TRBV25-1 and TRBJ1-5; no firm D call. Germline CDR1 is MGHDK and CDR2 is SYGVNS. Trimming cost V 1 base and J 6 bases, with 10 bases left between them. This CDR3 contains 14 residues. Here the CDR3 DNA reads TGTGCCAGCAGTGAATCCGGGAGGGCTCAGCCCCAGCATTTT. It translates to CASSESGRAQPQHF.

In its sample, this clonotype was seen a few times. The CDR3 DNA sequence: TGTGCCAGCAGTTTTGGGGGACAGGGGATCTACGAGCAGTACTTC. Residues: CASSFGGQGIYEQYF. This chain connects TRBV12-3 or TRBV12-4 to TRBJ2-7; 10 positions match TRBD1. The CDR3 consists of 15 residues. Trimming removed 3 bases from V and 3 bases from J; junction bases left unmatched: 5.

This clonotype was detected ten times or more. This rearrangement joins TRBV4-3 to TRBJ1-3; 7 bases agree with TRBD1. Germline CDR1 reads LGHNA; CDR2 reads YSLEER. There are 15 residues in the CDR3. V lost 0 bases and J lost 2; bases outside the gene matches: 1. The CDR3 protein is CASSQEGTAGNTIYF. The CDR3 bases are TGCGCCAGCAGCCAAGAAGGGACAGCTGGAAACACCATATATTTT.

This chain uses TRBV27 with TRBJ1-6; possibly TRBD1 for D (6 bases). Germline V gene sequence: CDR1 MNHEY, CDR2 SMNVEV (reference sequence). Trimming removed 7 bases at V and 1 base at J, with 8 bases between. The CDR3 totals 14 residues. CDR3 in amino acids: CASTGTSYNSPLHF. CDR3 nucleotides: TGTGCCAGCACCGGGACATCCTATAATTCACCCCTCCACTTT.

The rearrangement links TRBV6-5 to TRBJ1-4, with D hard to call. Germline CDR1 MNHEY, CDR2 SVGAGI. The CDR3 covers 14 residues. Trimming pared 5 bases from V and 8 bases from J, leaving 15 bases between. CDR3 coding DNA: TGTGCCAGCAGTCGCGACTTCTATGAGGAAAAACTGTTTTTT. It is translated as CASSRDFYEEKLFF.

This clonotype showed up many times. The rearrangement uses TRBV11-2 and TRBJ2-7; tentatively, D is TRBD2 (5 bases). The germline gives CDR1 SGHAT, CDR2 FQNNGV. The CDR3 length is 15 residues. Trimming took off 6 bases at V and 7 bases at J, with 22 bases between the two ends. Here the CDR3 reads CASRPNRHARGEQYF. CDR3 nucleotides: TGTGCCAGCAGGCCTAACCGGCACGCCCGAGGGGAGCAGTACTTC. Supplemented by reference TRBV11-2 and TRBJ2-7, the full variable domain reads EAGVAQSPRYKIIEKRQSVAFWCNPISGHATLYWYQQILGQGPKLLIQFQNNGVVDDSQLPKDRFSAERLKGVDSTLKIQPAKLEDSAVYLCASRPNRHARGEQYFGPGTRLTVT.

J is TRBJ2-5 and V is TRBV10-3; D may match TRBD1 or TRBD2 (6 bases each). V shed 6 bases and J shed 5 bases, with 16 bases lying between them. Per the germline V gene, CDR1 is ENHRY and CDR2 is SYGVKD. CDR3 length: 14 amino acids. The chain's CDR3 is CAISLRGGEETQYF. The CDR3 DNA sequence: TGTGCCATCAGCCTCAGGGGCGGGGAGGAGACCCAGTACTTC.

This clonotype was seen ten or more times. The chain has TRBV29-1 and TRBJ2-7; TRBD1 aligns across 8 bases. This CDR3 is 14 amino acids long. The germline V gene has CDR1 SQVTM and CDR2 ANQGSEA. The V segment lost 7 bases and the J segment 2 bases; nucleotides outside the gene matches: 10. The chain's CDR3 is CSATQQGDTYEQYF. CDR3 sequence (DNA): TGCAGCGCCACCCAACAGGGGGATACCTACGAGCAGTACTTC.

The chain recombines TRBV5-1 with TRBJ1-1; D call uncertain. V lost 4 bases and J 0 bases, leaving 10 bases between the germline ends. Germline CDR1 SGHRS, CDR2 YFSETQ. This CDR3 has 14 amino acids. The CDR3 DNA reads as TGCGCCAGCAGCCCCAGAACAGTGAACACTGAAGCTTTCTTT. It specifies CASSPRTVNTEAFF.

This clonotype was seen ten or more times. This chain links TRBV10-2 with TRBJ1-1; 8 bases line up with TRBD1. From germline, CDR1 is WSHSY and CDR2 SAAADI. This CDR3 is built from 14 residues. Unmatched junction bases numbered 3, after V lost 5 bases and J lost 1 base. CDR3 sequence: CASSRTGGNTEAFF. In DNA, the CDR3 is TGCGCCAGCAGTCGAACAGGGGGGAACACTGAAGCTTTCTTT.

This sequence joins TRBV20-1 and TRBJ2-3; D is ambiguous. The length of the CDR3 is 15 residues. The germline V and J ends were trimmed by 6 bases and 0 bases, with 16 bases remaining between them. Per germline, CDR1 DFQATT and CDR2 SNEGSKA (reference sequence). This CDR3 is CSATPPSASTDTQYF. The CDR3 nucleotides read TGCAGTGCCACCCCTCCAAGCGCCAGCACAGATACGCAGTATTTT.

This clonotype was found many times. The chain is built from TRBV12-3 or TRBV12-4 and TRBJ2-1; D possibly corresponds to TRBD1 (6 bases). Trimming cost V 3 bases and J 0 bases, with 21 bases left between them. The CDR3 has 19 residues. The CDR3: CASSLGGWGRASSYNEQFF. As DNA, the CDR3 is TGTGCCAGCAGTTTGGGTGGCTGGGGGCGGGCCAGCTCCTACAATGAGCAGTTCTTC.

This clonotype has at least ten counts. CDR3 bases: TGTGCCAGCAGTACACTACAGGGGGCGAACACCGGGGAGCTGTTTTTT. Protein sequence: CASSTLQGANTGELFF. V is TRBV7-9 and J is TRBJ2-2; 8 nucleotides match TRBD1. CDR1 and CDR2 from the germline V gene are SEHNR and FQNEAQ (reference sequence). Trimming took 6 bases from V and 0 from J; bases not matched to a gene: 6. The CDR3 runs to 16 residues.

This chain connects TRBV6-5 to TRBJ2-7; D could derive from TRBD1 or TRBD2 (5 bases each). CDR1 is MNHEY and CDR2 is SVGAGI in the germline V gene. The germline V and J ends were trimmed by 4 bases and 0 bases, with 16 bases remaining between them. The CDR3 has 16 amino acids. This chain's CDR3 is CASSSRTLGSSYEQYF. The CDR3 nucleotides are TGTGCCAGCAGTTCACGGACACTGGGGAGCTCCTACGAGCAGTACTTC.